This T cell receptor beta chain was documented in a study of blood T cell repertoires in COVID-19. CDR1 and CDR2 from the germline V gene are LGHNA and YSLEER. The length of the CDR3 is 18 residues. J was trimmed by 2 bases and V by 0 bases; bases with no gene match: 13. Patients at the Seattle site were enrolled during active infection and followed longitudinally. Authors' analysis steps: By means of reference gene primer amplification, nucleated cell counts were estimated. The table came from immunoSEQ multiplex PCR; TCRdb's copy has only in-frame clones and leaves some out. V and J calls and clone size are copied from that table; D and trimming were computed from the DNA. The sample holds approximately 300,000 clones, about nine tenths seen once.

The specimen sequenced was peripheral blood. The chain links TRBV4-3 to TRBJ2-7; 7 positions match TRBD1. The clonotype originates from a woman aged 50 to 60 with COVID-19, enrolled during active disease. CDR3 region: CASSQDRPGGDLTYEQYF. The CDR3 DNA reads as TGCGCCAGCAGCCAAGATCGGCCAGGGGGAGACCTAACCTACGAGCAGTACTTC.